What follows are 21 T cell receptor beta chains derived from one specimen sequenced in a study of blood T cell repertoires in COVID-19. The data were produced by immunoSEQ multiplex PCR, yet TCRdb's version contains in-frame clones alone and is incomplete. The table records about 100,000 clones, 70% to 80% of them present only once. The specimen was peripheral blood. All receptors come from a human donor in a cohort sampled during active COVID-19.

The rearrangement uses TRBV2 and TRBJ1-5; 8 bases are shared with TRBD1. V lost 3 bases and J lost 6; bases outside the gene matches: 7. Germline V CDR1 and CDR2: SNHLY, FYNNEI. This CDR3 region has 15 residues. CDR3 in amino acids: CASSEDRAAGQPQHF. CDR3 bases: TGTGCCAGCAGTGAGGACAGGGCAGCAGGTCAGCCCCAGCATTTT.

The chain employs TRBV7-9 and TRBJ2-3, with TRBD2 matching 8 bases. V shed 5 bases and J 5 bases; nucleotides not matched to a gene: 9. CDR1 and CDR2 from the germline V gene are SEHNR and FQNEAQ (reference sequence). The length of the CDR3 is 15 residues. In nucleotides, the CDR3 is TGTGCCAGCAGCCTAACGGGGGGGCCCGTAGATACGCAGTATTTT. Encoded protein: CASSLTGGPVDTQYF.

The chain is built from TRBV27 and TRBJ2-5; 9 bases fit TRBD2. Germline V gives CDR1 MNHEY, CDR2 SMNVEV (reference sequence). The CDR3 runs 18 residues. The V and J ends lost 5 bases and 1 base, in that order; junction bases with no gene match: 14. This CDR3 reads CASSLSGTSPRLQETQYF. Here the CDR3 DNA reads TGTGCCAGCAGTCTCTCCGGGACTAGCCCTCGTCTCCAAGAGACCCAGTACTTC.

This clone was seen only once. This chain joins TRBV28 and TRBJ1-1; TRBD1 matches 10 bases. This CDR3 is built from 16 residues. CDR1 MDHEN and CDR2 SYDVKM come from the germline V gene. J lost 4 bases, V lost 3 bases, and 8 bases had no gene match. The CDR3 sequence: CASSFPRTGGSTEAFF. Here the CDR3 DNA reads TGTGCCAGCAGTTTCCCTAGGACAGGGGGGTCCACTGAAGCTTTCTTT.

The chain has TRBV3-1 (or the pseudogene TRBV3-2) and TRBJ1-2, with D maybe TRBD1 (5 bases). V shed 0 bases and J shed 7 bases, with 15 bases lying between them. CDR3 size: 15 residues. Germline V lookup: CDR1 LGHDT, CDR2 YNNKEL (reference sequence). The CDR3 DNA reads TGTGCCAGCAGCCAAGATTTTGGGGGGGAGGCTGGCTACACCTTC. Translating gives CASSQDFGGEAGYTF.

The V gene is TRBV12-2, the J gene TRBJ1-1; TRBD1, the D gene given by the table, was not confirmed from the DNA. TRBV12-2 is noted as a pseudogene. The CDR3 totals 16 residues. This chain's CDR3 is CASRPWAWVGNTEAFF. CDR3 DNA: TGTGCAAGTCGCCCATGGGCGTGGGTTGGGAACACTGAAGCTTTCTTT.

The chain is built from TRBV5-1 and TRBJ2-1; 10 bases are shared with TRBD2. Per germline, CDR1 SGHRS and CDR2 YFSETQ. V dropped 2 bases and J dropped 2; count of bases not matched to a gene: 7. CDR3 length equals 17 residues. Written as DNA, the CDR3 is TGCGCCAGCAGCTTAAATACTAGCGGGAAACCCTACAATGAGCAGTTCTTC. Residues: CASSLNTSGKPYNEQFF.

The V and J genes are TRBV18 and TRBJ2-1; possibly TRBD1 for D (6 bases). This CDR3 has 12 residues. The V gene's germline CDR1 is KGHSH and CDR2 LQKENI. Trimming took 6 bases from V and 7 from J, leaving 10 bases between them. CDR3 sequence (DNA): TGTGCCAGCTCCTCAGGGGCAAATGAGCAGTTCTTC. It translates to CASSSGANEQFF.

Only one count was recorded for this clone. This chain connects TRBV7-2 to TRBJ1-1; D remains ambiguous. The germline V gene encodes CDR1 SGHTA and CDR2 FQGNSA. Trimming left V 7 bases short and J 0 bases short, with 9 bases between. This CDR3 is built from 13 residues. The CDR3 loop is CASTARLNTEAFF. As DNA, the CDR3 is TGTGCCAGCACGGCGAGGTTGAACACTGAAGCTTTCTTT.

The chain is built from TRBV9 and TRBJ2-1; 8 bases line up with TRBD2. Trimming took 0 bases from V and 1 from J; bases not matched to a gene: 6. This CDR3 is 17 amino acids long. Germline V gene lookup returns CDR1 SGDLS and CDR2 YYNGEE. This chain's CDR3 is CASSVATSGGSYNEQFF. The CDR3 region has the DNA TGTGCCAGCAGCGTAGCTACGTCGGGAGGGTCCTACAATGAGCAGTTCTTC.

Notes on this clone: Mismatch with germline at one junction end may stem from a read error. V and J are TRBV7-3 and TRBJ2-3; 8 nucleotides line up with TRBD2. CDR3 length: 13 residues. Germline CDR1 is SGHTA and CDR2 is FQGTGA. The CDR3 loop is CASSWTSTDTQYF. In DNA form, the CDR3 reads TGTGCCAGCAGCTGGACTAGCACGGATACGCAGTATTTT.

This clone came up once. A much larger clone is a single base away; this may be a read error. As DNA, the CDR3 is TGTGCCATCAGCGAACTAGCGGGAGATACGCAGTATTTT. As protein: CAISELAGDTQYF. This rearrangement joins TRBV10-3 to TRBJ2-3; 9 bases line up with TRBD2. The CDR3 totals 13 residues. Germline V lookup: CDR1 ENHRY, CDR2 SYGVKD. V lost 6 bases, J lost 5 bases, and 3 bases stayed unmatched.

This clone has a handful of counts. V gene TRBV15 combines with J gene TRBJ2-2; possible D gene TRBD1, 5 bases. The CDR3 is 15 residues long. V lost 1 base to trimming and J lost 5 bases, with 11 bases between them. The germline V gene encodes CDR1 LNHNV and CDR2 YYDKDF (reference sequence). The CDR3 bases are TGTGCCACCAGCAGAGGGACACCGAGAACCGGGGAGCTGTTTTTT. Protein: CATSRGTPRTGELFF.

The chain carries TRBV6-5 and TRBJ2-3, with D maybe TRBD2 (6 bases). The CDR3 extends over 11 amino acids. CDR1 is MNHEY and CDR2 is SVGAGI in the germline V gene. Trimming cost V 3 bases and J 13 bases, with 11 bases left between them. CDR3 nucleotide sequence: TGTGCCAGCAGTTATGTGGGGGAGGAGTATTTT. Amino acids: CASSYVGEEYF.

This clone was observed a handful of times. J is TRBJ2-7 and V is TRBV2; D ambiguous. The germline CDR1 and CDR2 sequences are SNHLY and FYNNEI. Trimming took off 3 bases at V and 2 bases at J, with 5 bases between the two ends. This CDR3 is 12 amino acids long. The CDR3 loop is CASSERAYEQYF. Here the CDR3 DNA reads TGTGCCAGCAGTGAGAGAGCCTACGAGCAGTACTTC.

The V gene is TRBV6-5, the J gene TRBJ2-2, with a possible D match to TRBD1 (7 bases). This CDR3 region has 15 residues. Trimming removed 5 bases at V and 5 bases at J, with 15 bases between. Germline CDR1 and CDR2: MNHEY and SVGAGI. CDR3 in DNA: TGTGCCAGCAGTCCTCAGGGGGGAGGAACCGGGGAGCTGTTTTTT. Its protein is CASSPQGGGTGELFF.

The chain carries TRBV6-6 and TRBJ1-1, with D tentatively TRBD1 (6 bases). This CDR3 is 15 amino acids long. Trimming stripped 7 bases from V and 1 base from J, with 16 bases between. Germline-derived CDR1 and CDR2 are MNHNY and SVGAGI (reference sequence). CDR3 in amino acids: CASKQTGSGNTEAFF. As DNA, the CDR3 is TGTGCCAGCAAACAAACAGGGTCGGGGAACACTGAAGCTTTCTTT.

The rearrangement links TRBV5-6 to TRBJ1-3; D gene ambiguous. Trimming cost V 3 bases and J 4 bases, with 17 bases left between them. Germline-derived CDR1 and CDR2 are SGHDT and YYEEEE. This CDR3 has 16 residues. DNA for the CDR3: TGTGCCAGCAGCTCGCCATGGGCCGCGAAAGGAAACACCATATATTTT. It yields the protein CASSSPWAAKGNTIYF.

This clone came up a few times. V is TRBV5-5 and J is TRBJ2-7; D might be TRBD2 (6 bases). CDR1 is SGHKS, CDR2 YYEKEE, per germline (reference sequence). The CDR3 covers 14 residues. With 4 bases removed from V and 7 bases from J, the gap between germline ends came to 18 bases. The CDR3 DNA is TGTGCCAGCAGCCAGTGGACGGCCCGGGGGGAGCAGTACTTC. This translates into CASSQWTARGEQYF.

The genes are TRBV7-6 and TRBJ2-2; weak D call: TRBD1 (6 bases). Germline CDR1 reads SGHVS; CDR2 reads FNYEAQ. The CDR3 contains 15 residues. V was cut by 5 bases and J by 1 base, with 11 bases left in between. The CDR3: CASSLQGVNTGELFF. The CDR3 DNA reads TGTGCCAGCAGCCTACAGGGTGTGAACACCGGGGAGCTGTTTTTT.

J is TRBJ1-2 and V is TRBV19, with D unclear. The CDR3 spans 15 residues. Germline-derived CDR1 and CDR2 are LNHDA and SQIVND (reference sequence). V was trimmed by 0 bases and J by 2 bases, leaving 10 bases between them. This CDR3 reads CASSIEGTANYGYTF. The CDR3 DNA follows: TGTGCCAGTAGTATAGAGGGCACAGCCAACTATGGCTACACCTTC.